This note documents a single TCR beta chain sequence. This record comes from a study of blood T cell repertoires in COVID-19. Study summary: PBMCs, B-cell-depleted T cells, or T cells were the source of the cDNA or gDNA that made up the material.

After removal of 2 bases from V and 3 bases from J, the junction contained 3 bases not matched to a gene. The germline CDR1 and CDR2 sequences are SGHAT and FQDESV (reference sequence). The CDR3 contains 15 residues. Data came from immunoSEQ multiplex PCR; TCRdb stores just in-frame clones and leaves some out. The sample shows roughly 200,000 clones, about 90% of them seen only once. The rearrangement joins TRBV11-1 to TRBJ2-5, with TRBD2 matching 10 bases. The sequencing sample was made of peripheral blood. The receptor's source is a man aged 18-30 years with active or convalescent COVID-19. CDR3 sequence: CASSLPGLAEETQYF. The CDR3 DNA is TGTGCCAGCAGCTTACCTGGACTAGCGGAAGAGACCCAGTACTTC.